Below, one T cell receptor beta chain is given with its context. Its antigen remains unidentified. CDR1 and CDR2 (germline): GTSNPN, SVGIG (reference sequence). CDR3 length equals 13 residues. Trimming took off 2 bases at V and 7 bases at J, with 12 bases between the two ends. Naive CD8 cells lacked CD45RO, underwent positive selection for CCR7 and left out terminally differentiated effector memory CD45RA+ cells. The sample is drawn from a study of shared clonotypes between healthy human individuals. Study-level findings and limits: Sequencing of the sorted subsets was shown by rarefaction to be incomplete despite large depth.

Replicate sorted-subset PCRs were loaded with around 200 ng DNA, about 31,000 T cell genomes. The repertoire was sequenced with immunoSEQ multiplex PCR; TCRdb's copy has only in-frame clones and lacks some. The repertoire includes hundreds of thousands of clones, around 96% of them detected once, and 0.095% to 0.14% sits in the top ten. This rearrangement joins TRBV30 to TRBJ2-1; D gene ambiguous. This sequence was found in a woman aged 25 to 45 in good health. Sequencing used naive CD8+ T cells sorted from blood. CDR3 nucleotides: TGTGCCTGGAGTAACCATTGGGGAAATGAGCAGTTCTTC. This sequence encodes CAWSNHWGNEQFF.